Following are 26 T cell receptor beta chains from one sample sequenced in a study of T-cell memory formation after mild COVID-19. TCRdb processed the 5' RACE reads anew with MiXCR; each CDR3 protein has one entry. The repertoire consists of 190,000 or so distinct CDR3 sequences, with about 22% occurring once and the leading ten covering roughly 23%. Sequencing was performed on PBMCs or a T cell subset sorted from them (not recorded which). These TCRs come from an adult woman who had mild COVID-19 (a few samples of this study predate the infection). Cell type and time point are not known.

This clonotype was counted between two and nine times. V gene TRBV7-2 combines with J gene TRBJ2-1; D ambiguous. Germline-derived CDR1 and CDR2 are SGHTA and FQGNSA. V dropped 0 bases and J dropped 0 bases, with 9 bases sitting between them. The CDR3 is 16 residues long. DNA of the CDR3: TGTGCCAGCAGCTTAGCCGACATGGTCTCCTACAATGAGCAGTTCTTC. It yields the protein CASSLADMVSYNEQFF.

This chain joins TRBV2 and TRBJ2-1; D gene ambiguous. Germline V gene sequence: CDR1 SNHLY, CDR2 FYNNEI. The V and J ends lost 8 bases and 0 bases respectively, with 11 bases between them. The CDR3 contains 14 residues. For the CDR3, the DNA is TGTGCCAGCGGTTTTGGTAGCTCCTACAATGAGCAGTTCTTC. It encodes CASGFGSSYNEQFF. The full variable domain, with the rest looked up from reference TRBV2 and TRBJ2-1, is EPEVTQTPSHQVTQMGQEVILRCVPISNHLYFYWYRQILGQKVEFLVSFYNNEISEKSEIFDDQFSVERPDGSNFTLKIRSTKLEDSAMYFCASGFGSSYNEQFFGPGTRLTVL.

The chain recombines TRBV5-6 with TRBJ2-3; TRBD2 is a possible D gene (6 bases). The CDR3 has 15 amino acids. Trimming pared 6 bases from V and 1 base from J, leaving 15 bases between. The germline CDR1 and CDR2 sequences are SGHDT and YYEEEE. The CDR3 sequence: CASTGLFSGTDTQYF. CDR3 DNA sequence: TGTGCCAGCACCGGACTATTCTCGGGCACAGATACGCAGTATTTT.

This clonotype turned up a few times. The chain is built from TRBV27 and TRBJ2-1, with a possible D match to TRBD1 (5 bases). Germline CDR1 reads MNHEY; CDR2 reads SMNVEV (reference sequence). Trimming left V 4 bases short and J 2 bases short, with 9 bases between. This CDR3 is 14 amino acids long. CDR3 sequence (DNA): TGTGCCAGCAGTTCCGACAGTACCTACAATGAGCAGTTCTTC. It translates to CASSSDSTYNEQFF.

This clonotype has a handful of counts. This rearrangement joins TRBV21-1 to TRBJ1-1; the D segment call TRBD1 is taken from the table without a DNA check. TRBV21-1 is a pseudogene. The CDR3 extends over 17 amino acids. Written as DNA, the CDR3 is TGTGCCAGCAGCAAAGGGGGTCAGACAGGGGGTTACACTGAAGCTTTCTTT. This encodes CASSKGGQTGGYTEAFF.

This chain connects TRBV2 to TRBJ1-2, with a weak D call TRBD1 (5 bases). V dropped 0 bases and J dropped 3 bases, with 17 bases sitting between them. The CDR3 has 17 residues. Germline CDR1 is SNHLY and CDR2 is FYNNEI. The CDR3 region is CASSEAPGTRRDYGYTF. The CDR3 DNA reads TGTGCCAGCAGTGAAGCGCCGGGGACGCGCCGAGACTATGGCTACACCTTC.

The V and J genes are TRBV6-5 and TRBJ1-6; 10 bases line up with TRBD1. CDR3 length: 23 residues. V lost 5 bases, J lost 4 bases, and 26 bases stayed unmatched. Germline V gene data show CDR1 as MNHEY and CDR2 as SVGAGI. CDR3 bases: TGTGCCAGCAGTCCCACTTTGCCGGGACAGGGGACGTACCTTCTTGCTTATAATTCACCCCTCCACTTT. Translated, it gives CASSPTLPGQGTYLLAYNSPLHF.

Only a few counts were recorded for this clonotype. V and J are TRBV4-1 and TRBJ1-2; D is undetermined. The CDR3 consists of 17 residues. CDR1 is MGHRA, CDR2 YSYEKL, per germline. Trimming shortened V by 1 base and J by 3 bases, and 18 bases separated the two germline ends. The CDR3 DNA is TGCGCCAGCAGCCAAGTTACTGGGGAACCCGCTGACTATGGCTACACCTTC. This codes for CASSQVTGEPADYGYTF.

The J gene is TRBJ1-2, the V gene TRBV20-1, with a weak D call TRBD1 (5 bases). Trimming took 3 bases from V and 7 from J, leaving 18 bases between them. There are 14 residues in the CDR3. Germline V gene data show CDR1 as DFQATT and CDR2 as SNEGSKA (reference sequence). CDR3 loop: CSARGRGGLGGYTF. The DNA for the CDR3 is TGCAGTGCTAGGGGGAGGGGTGGACTTGGTGGCTACACCTTC.

This clonotype was seen a few times. The chain links TRBV20-1 to TRBJ2-4, with 8 positions matching TRBD1. There are 15 residues in the CDR3. Germline V gene data show CDR1 as DFQATT and CDR2 as SNEGSKA (reference sequence). J was trimmed by 8 bases and V by 3 bases; bases with no gene match: 12. The CDR3, as DNA: TGCAGTGCTAGCGATCCCAGGGGGCGGAGGGACATTCAGTACTTC. This sequence encodes CSASDPRGRRDIQYF.

There are a few counts of this clonotype. The gene calls are TRBV7-9 and TRBJ2-1; 13 positions agree with TRBD2. The CDR3 runs 16 residues. The J segment lost 9 bases and the V segment lost 4 bases, leaving 9 bases of the junction unmatched. Germline CDR1 is SEHNR and CDR2 is FQNEAQ (reference sequence). Here the CDR3 reads CASSSRTSGGPLEQFF. The CDR3 DNA reads as TGTGCCAGCAGCTCCCGGACTAGCGGGGGCCCCCTTGAGCAGTTCTTC.

The V gene is TRBV15, the J gene TRBJ1-1; unclear D gene. CDR1 and CDR2 from the germline V gene are LNHNV and YYDKDF (reference sequence). With 3 bases removed from V and 1 base from J, the gap between germline ends came to 15 bases. The CDR3 runs to 16 residues. CDR3 bases: TGTGCCACCAGCAGGTCCAGCGGACGATGGAACACTGAAGCTTTCTTT. This gives the protein CATSRSSGRWNTEAFF.

The rearrangement uses TRBV9 and TRBJ2-5, with D perhaps TRBD1 (6 bases). Between the trimmed V and J ends, which lost 4 bases and 0 bases, there was a span of 16 bases. This CDR3 is built from 16 residues. The germline gives CDR1 SGDLS, CDR2 YYNGEE. The CDR3 loop is CASSFTDRGYQETQYF. DNA of the CDR3: TGTGCCAGCAGCTTCACGGACAGAGGGTACCAAGAGACCCAGTACTTC.

The chain is built from TRBV20-1 and TRBJ2-3, with unresolved D. V shed 0 bases and J shed 5 bases, with 15 bases lying between them. There are 15 residues in the CDR3. Germline loops: CDR1 DFQATT, CDR2 SNEGSKA (reference sequence). Here the CDR3 reads CSAREWVTLGDTQYF. The CDR3 region has the DNA TGCAGTGCTAGAGAGTGGGTCACCCTGGGAGATACGCAGTATTTT.

The chain links TRBV7-6 to TRBJ2-1, with 9 bases fitting TRBD2. V was pared by 5 bases and J by 5 bases, with 7 bases of the junction left unmatched. This CDR3 comprises 15 residues. Germline lookup yields CDR1 SGHVS and CDR2 FNYEAQ. CDR3 region: CASSEPGLANNEQFF. CDR3 coding DNA: TGTGCCAGCAGCGAACCGGGACTAGCTAACAATGAGCAGTTCTTC.

This clonotype was observed many times. This chain links TRBV29-1 with TRBJ1-1; possible D gene TRBD1, 5 bases. The CDR3 extends over 13 amino acids. Germline CDR1 reads SQVTM; CDR2 reads ANQGSEA. Trimming took 5 bases from V and 7 from J, leaving 17 bases between them. The CDR3 reads CSVYIRDYSEAFF. CDR3 sequence (DNA): TGCAGCGTTTACATCCGGGACTACAGTGAAGCTTTCTTT.

The chain recombines TRBV2 with TRBJ2-1; 8 nucleotides agree with TRBD1. The CDR3 spans 19 residues. CDR1 is SNHLY, CDR2 FYNNEI, per germline. Unmatched junction bases numbered 23, after V lost 5 bases and J lost 8 bases. The CDR3 DNA follows: TGTGCCAGCAGTCCAGACCGGGCCGACAGGGGTCCGATGGGGTATGAGCAGTTCTTC. As protein: CASSPDRADRGPMGYEQFF.

This chain joins TRBV7-9 and TRBJ2-3; D not resolved. The germline CDR1 and CDR2 sequences are SEHNR and FQNEAQ (reference sequence). This CDR3 contains 15 residues. V lost 0 bases and J lost 2, with 9 bases in between. CDR3 sequence: CASSLANYFTDTQYF. CDR3 coding DNA: TGTGCCAGCAGCTTAGCCAACTACTTCACAGATACGCAGTATTTT.

This clonotype appeared a few times. The V gene is TRBV6-5, the J gene TRBJ2-1, with 14 bases that match TRBD2. V dropped 6 bases and J dropped 5; count of bases not matched to a gene: 6. Per the germline V gene, CDR1 is MNHEY and CDR2 is SVGAGI. This CDR3 is 16 amino acids long. The CDR3 spells CASRLTSGRVDNEQFF. The CDR3 nucleotides are TGTGCCAGCAGACTGACTAGCGGGAGGGTAGACAATGAGCAGTTCTTC.

The V and J genes are TRBV27 and TRBJ2-3, with unresolved D. This CDR3 region has 12 residues. Germline CDR1 and CDR2: MNHEY and SMNVEV (reference sequence). Trimming cost V 8 bases and J 6 bases, with 12 bases left between them. As DNA, the CDR3 is TGTGCCAGCCTGAGCCCACAGGATACGCAGTATTTT. Translated, it gives CASLSPQDTQYF.

The chain couples TRBV6-5 to TRBJ2-1; D is possibly TRBD1 (5 bases). Germline V CDR1 and CDR2: MNHEY, SVGAGI. The CDR3 extends over 16 amino acids. V was shortened by 6 bases and J by 0 bases, with 15 bases between the two germline ends. CDR3 DNA sequence: TGTGCCAGCAGCCTAGGGGTGGAGAGCTCCTACAATGAGCAGTTCTTC. Translation gives CASSLGVESSYNEQFF.

The chain carries TRBV7-9 and TRBJ2-7, with 9 bases lining up with TRBD1. The V and J ends lost 4 bases and 0 bases, in that order; junction bases with no gene match: 10. Germline CDR1 is SEHNR and CDR2 is FQNEAQ (reference sequence). CDR3 length: 17 amino acids. The CDR3 here is CASSSAPGTGSSYEQYF. The CDR3 nucleotides read TGTGCCAGCAGCTCTGCCCCCGGGACAGGGAGCTCCTACGAGCAGTACTTC. The full variable domain, its missing parts supplied by reference TRBV7-9 and TRBJ2-7, is DTGVSQNPRHKITKRGQNVTFRCDPISEHNRLYWYRQTLGQGPEFLTYFQNEAQLEKSRLLSDRFSAERPKGSFSTLEIQRTEQGDSAMYLCASSSAPGTGSSYEQYFGPGTRLTVT.

The chain joins TRBV29-1 to TRBJ2-1; 11 bases line up with TRBD2. The CDR3 has 15 amino acids. V was clipped by 7 bases and J by 3 bases; unmatched bases: 8. Per germline, CDR1 SQVTM and CDR2 ANQGSEA. CDR3 DNA sequence: TGCAGCGCCGAAGGGACTAGCGGTAACTACAATGAGCAGTTCTTC. Amino acid sequence: CSAEGTSGNYNEQFF.

This clonotype was observed a handful of times. This chain connects TRBV7-2 to TRBJ2-1; 10 bases fit TRBD2. CDR1 is SGHTA and CDR2 is FQGNSA in the germline V gene. The length of the CDR3 is 14 residues. J was trimmed by 2 bases and V by 5 bases; bases with no gene match: 0. This CDR3 reads CASSTSGAYNEQFF. The CDR3 bases are TGTGCCAGCAGCACTAGCGGGGCCTACAATGAGCAGTTCTTC.

This clonotype turned up a few times. The rearrangement uses TRBV5-1 and TRBJ1-1; TRBD1 matches at 8 bases. The CDR3 is 17 residues long. The J segment lost 4 bases and the V segment lost 0 bases, leaving 11 bases of the junction unmatched. Per the germline V gene, CDR1 is SGHRS and CDR2 is YFSETQ. The CDR3 here is CASSLGGTGVGGTEAFF. CDR3 in DNA: TGCGCCAGCAGCTTGGGAGGGACAGGAGTTGGTGGCACTGAAGCTTTCTTT.

The CDR3 bases are TGTGCCACCAGTGATCCTCCCCGGGTTGGAGCAGATACGCAGTATTTT. Translation gives CATSDPPRVGADTQYF. This sequence joins TRBV24-1 and TRBJ2-3; D not certain. The germline CDR1 and CDR2 sequences are KGHDR and SFDVKD. The CDR3 has 16 residues. V lost 3 bases and J 4 bases, leaving 16 bases between the germline ends.